The next 7 T cell receptor beta chains were all read from a single sample in a study of cytomegalovirus exposure and HLA in healthy donors. PCR primers comprised 60 Vbeta and 13 Jbeta primers. The method was immunoSEQ multiplex PCR; TCRdb's version includes in-frame clones alone and lacks a portion of them. Of about 200,000 clones detected, 70% appear once; the ten largest clones hold approximately 2.5%. The sequenced sample was PBMCs. Receptor source: a man aged 35 to 55 in good health and CMV-seropositive.

The V call is TRBV19, the J call TRBJ1-1, with 7 bases aligning to TRBD1. This CDR3 contains 14 residues. The V gene's germline CDR1 is LNHDA and CDR2 SQIVND (reference sequence). Germline trimming cut 6 bases from V and 1 base from J; bases unmatched to any gene: 5. The CDR3 spells CASRQGQKNTEAFF. DNA of the CDR3: TGTGCCAGTAGACAGGGACAGAAGAACACTGAAGCTTTCTTT.

This chain joins TRBV6-1 and TRBJ1-5; D is possibly TRBD1 (5 bases). V lost 3 bases, J lost 5 bases, and 8 bases lay in between. CDR3 size: 13 residues. Germline values: CDR1 MNHNS, CDR2 SASEGT. The CDR3 loop is CASSEGRHQPQHF. The CDR3 bases are TGTGCCAGCAGTGAGGGGCGCCATCAGCCCCAGCATTTT.

The V and J genes are TRBV25-1 and TRBJ2-5; 9 positions match TRBD2. With 1 base clipped from V and 5 bases from J, the junction kept 11 bases outside the gene matches. Germline loops: CDR1 MGHDK, CDR2 SYGVNS. The CDR3 extends over 17 amino acids. CDR3 DNA sequence: TGTGCCAGCAGTGAATTTTTTGGGCGGGGGGGCCAGGAGACCCAGTACTTC. It is translated as CASSEFFGRGGQETQYF.

This clone was seen once. The gene calls are TRBV27 and TRBJ2-5; 8 nucleotides agree with TRBD1. The germline V gene has CDR1 MNHEY and CDR2 SMNVEV (reference sequence). CDR3 length equals 16 residues. The ends lost 8 bases at V and 6 bases at J; junction bases unmatched: 17. DNA of the CDR3: TGTGCCAGCCAAATTGGGGCAGGGGGCGGGGAAAAGACCCAGTACTTC. Protein: CASQIGAGGGEKTQYF.

This chain connects TRBV13 to TRBJ2-3, with 9 bases that match TRBD2. Germline CDR1 and CDR2: PRHDT and FYEKMQ (reference sequence). This CDR3 has 15 amino acids. V lost 10 bases to trimming and J lost 2 bases; unmatched junction nucleotides: 10. Written as DNA, the CDR3 is TGTGCCACCCTATACGGCGGGGGGGCCACAGATACGCAGTATTTT. Amino acids: CATLYGGGATDTQYF.

This clone has a handful of counts. The chain uses TRBV5-6 and TRBJ1-2; 8 nucleotides line up with TRBD1. CDR3 length: 14 amino acids. Germline assignment: CDR1 SGHDT and CDR2 YYEEEE. J was trimmed by 6 bases and V by 5 bases; bases with no gene match: 9. The CDR3 sequence is CASSRDRGRDGYTF. CDR3 coding DNA: TGTGCCAGCAGTCGTGACAGGGGTAGGGATGGCTACACCTTC.

The CDR3 region is CASSRTSQETQYF. CDR3 in DNA: TGTGCCAGCAGTCGGACTAGCCAAGAGACCCAGTACTTC. The chain is built from TRBV6-1 and TRBJ2-5; TRBD2 aligns across 7 bases. The CDR3 totals 13 residues. CDR1 and CDR2 (germline): MNHNS, SASEGT. Germline trimming cut 5 bases from V and 1 base from J; bases unmatched to any gene: 1.